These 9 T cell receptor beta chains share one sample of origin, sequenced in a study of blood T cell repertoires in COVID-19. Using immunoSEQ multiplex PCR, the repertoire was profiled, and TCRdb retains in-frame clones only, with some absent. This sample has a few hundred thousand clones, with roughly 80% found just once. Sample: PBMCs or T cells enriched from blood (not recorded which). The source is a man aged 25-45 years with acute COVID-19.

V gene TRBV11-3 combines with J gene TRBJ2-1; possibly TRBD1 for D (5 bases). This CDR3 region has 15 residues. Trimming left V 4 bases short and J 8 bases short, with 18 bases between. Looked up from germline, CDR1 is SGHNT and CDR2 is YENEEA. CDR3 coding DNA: TGTGCCAGCAGCTCTCAGGGTGGGAACGGCGATGAGCAGTTCTTC. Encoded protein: CASSSQGGNGDEQFF.

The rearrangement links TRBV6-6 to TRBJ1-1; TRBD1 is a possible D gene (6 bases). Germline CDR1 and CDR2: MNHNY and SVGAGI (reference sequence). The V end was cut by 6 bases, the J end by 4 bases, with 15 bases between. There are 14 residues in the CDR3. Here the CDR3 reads CASSRLTGTTEAFF. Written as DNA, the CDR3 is TGTGCCAGCAGCCGACTTACAGGGACCACTGAAGCTTTCTTT.

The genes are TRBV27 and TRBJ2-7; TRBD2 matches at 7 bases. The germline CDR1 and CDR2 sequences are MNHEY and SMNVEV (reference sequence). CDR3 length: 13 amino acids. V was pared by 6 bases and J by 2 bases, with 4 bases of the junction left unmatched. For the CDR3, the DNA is TGTGCCAGCAGACCCGCGGGGGCCTACGAGCAGTACGTC. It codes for CASRPAGAYEQYV.

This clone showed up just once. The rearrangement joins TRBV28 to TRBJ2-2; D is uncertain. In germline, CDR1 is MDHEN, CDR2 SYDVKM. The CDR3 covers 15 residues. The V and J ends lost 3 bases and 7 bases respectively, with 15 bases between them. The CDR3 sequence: CASSFSENENGELFF. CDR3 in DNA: TGTGCCAGCAGTTTCTCGGAGAACGAGAACGGGGAGCTGTTTTTT.

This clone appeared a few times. The CDR3 sequence: CASGKQGNEKLFF. The CDR3 bases are TGTGCCAGCGGAAAACAGGGAAATGAAAAACTGTTTTTT. This rearrangement joins TRBV21-1 to TRBJ1-4; the table's D call TRBD1 went unverified against the DNA. TRBV21-1 is a known pseudogene. The CDR3 contains 13 residues.

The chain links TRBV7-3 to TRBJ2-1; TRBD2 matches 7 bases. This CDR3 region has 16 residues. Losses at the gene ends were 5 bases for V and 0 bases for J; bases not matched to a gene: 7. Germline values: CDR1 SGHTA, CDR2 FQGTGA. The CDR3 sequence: CASSRSGTSSYNEQFF. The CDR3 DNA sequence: TGTGCCAGCAGCCGAAGCGGGACCAGCTCCTACAATGAGCAGTTCTTC.

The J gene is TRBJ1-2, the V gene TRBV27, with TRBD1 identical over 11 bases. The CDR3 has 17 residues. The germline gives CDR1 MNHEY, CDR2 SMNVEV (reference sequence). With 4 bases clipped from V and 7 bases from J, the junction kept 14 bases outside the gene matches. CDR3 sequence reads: CASSYIGGTGGIGGYTF. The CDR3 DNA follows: TGTGCCAGCAGTTATATTGGTGGGACAGGGGGTATCGGTGGCTACACCTTC.

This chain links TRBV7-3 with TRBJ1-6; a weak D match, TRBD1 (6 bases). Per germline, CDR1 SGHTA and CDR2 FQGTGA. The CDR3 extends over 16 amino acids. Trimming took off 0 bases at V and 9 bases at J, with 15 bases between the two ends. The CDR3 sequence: CASSLTPRGSGSPLHF. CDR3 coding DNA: TGTGCCAGCAGCTTAACGCCCAGGGGTAGTGGTTCACCCCTCCACTTT.

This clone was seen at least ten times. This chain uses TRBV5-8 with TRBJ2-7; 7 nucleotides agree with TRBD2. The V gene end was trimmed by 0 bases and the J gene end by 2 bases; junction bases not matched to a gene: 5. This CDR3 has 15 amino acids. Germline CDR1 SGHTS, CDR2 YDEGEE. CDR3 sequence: CASSLDGGFAYEQYV. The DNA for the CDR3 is TGTGCCAGCAGCTTGGACGGGGGGTTCGCCTACGAGCAGTACGTC.